A selection of T cell receptor beta chains follows, all from one sample in a study of blood T cell repertoires in COVID-19. The repertoire was sequenced with immunoSEQ multiplex PCR; TCRdb's copy has only in-frame clones and lacks some. This table holds roughly 25,000 clones, approximately 85% found once. What was sequenced was peripheral blood. The receptor source for this set is a man in his 70s in a cohort sampled during active COVID-19. Both conserved end residues are part of each CDR3. A D gene is named only where the DNA matches it firmly. A clone size is listed for some rows: how often the clone was seen (once, few, many), or a class if it is expanded.

v_call,j_call,d_call,clone_size,cdr3_nt,cdr3_aa
TRBV2,TRBJ1-3,TRBD1,.,TGTGCCAGCAGGAGATCCGACAGGGGATCTGGAAACACCATATATTTT,CASRRSDRGSGNTIYF
TRBV28,TRBJ1-6,.,few,TGTGCCAGCAGTTTAGGGGGGGCAGGGTCCTATAATTCACCCCTCCACTTT,CASSLGGAGSYNSPLHF
TRBV19,TRBJ2-1,TRBD2,.,TGTGCCAGTAGTCTTCAAGCGGGAGGGAATTACAATGAGCAGTTCTTC,CASSLQAGGNYNEQFF
TRBV6-6,TRBJ2-1,.,.,TGTGCCAGCAGTTTTATGAGGACAGTGGTAAATGAGCAGTTCTTC,CASSFMRTVVNEQFF
TRBV7-3,TRBJ2-1,TRBD1,.,TGTGCCAGCAGCCTAGGACAGGGGGCCTACAATGAGCAGTTCTTC,CASSLGQGAYNEQFF
TRBV24-1,TRBJ2-3,.,.,TGTGCCACCAGTGGCGGTCGGAGCACAGATACGCAGTATTTT,CATSGGRSTDTQYF
TRBV5-1,TRBJ2-1,TRBD2,.,TGCGCCAGCAGCTTATCCGGGACTAGCGGGAGGCGCGTCAGGCATGAGCAGTTCTTC,CASSLSGTSGRRVRHEQFF
TRBV7-3,TRBJ2-7,TRBD2,.,TGTGCCAGCAGCCCCGGGGGGGGGTACGAGCAGTACTTC,CASSPGGGYEQYF
TRBV7-7,TRBJ2-1,TRBD2,.,TGTGCTAGCAGTCAAAACCCTAGCGGGAGTATAAATGAGCAGTTCTTC,CASSQNPSGSINEQFF
TRBV28,TRBJ2-1,.,.,TGTGCCAGCAGTTTATCAACCCGGAATGAGCAGTTCTTC,CASSLSTRNEQFF
TRBV10-3,TRBJ2-7,TRBD1,.,TGTGCCATCATGGGACAGTGGACCTCACGTAACTCCTACGAGCAGTACTTC,CAIMGQWTSRNSYEQYF
TRBV4-3,TRBJ1-6,.,.,TGCGCCAGCAGCCAAGGGTCCCGGTGGAATTCACCCCTCCACTTT,CASSQGSRWNSPLHF
TRBV18,TRBJ2-6,.,.,TGTGCCAGCTCACCCGGGGGCTCTGGGGCCAACGTCCTGACTTTC,CASSPGGSGANVLTF
TRBV18,TRBJ2-3,TRBD2,.,TGTGCCAGCTCACGGTCGGGACTAGGATCGTTGGATACGCAGTATTTT,CASSRSGLGSLDTQYF
TRBV5-4,TRBJ2-5,TRBD1,.,TGTGCCAGCAGCTTAGGACAGGGGCGGGGGACCCAGTACTTC,CASSLGQGRGTQYF
TRBV5-1,TRBJ1-6,TRBD1,.,TGCGCCAGCAGCTTGGCCGTACCGGGACAGGGAGGTAATTCACCCCTCCACTTT,CASSLAVPGQGGNSPLHF
TRBV7-2,TRBJ1-6,TRBD1,.,TGTGCCACCCTCGGAGGGGACAGGGATAATAATTCACCCCTCCACTTT,CATLGGDRDNNSPLHF
TRBV19,TRBJ2-4,.,.,TGTGCCAGTACCGGACCCGGGGAGGCCAAAAACATTCAGTACTTC,CASTGPGEAKNIQYF
TRBV3-1/TRBV3-2,TRBJ1-5,.,.,TGTGCCAGCAGCCCGGACAATAACAATCAGCCCCAGCATTTT,CASSPDNNNQPQHF
TRBV6-4,TRBJ2-1,.,medium-sized,TGTGCCAGCAGTGATTATCAGGGATCGAATGAGCAGTTCTTC,CASSDYQGSNEQFF
TRBV29-1,TRBJ2-3,TRBD2,.,TGCAGCGGCCGGGACGGGACTATCACAGATACGCAGTATTTT,CSGRDGTITDTQYF
TRBV6-5,TRBJ1-2,TRBD1,.,TGTGCCAGCAGTACAACCGGGACAGGGATCTATGGCTACACCTTC,CASSTTGTGIYGYTF